The 22 T cell receptor beta chains given below trace back to one sample, sequenced in a study of CD8+ T cells in alopecia areata. As the sequencing template, cDNA was produced by extracting RNA and reverse transcribing it. Assay used: immunoSEQ multiplex PCR; TCRdb lists only in-frame clones, some missing. The sample records more than 130,000 clones, 82% being singletons. Indicated treatment: oral pan-JAK inhibitor, 5-10 mg twice daily. This specimen was CD8+ T cells sorted from blood, taken at week 4, from a patient treated with tofacitinib. The receptors were gathered from a human donor with alopecia areata.

The chain has TRBV4-1 and TRBJ2-1; 15 bases map to TRBD2. With 3 bases clipped from V and 2 bases from J, the junction kept 5 bases outside the gene matches. This CDR3 contains 18 residues. Germline CDR1 MGHRA, CDR2 YSYEKL. The DNA for the CDR3 is TGCGCCAGCAGCCATAAAGGACTAGCGGGGGGGGCCTACAATGAGCAGTTCTTC. It encodes CASSHKGLAGGAYNEQFF.

The chain links TRBV2 to TRBJ2-7, with D perhaps TRBD1 (6 bases). The germline V gene encodes CDR1 SNHLY and CDR2 FYNNEI. V was pared by 6 bases and J by 6 bases, with 18 bases between. There are 14 residues in the CDR3. CDR3 nucleotides: TGTGCCAGCAGGCCGGGACAACTGCCCGCCGAGCAGTACTTC. It is translated as CASRPGQLPAEQYF.

The V gene is TRBV27, the J gene TRBJ2-5; 9 nucleotides agree with TRBD1. V gave up 1 base and J gave up 1 base; unmatched junction bases: 1. Looked up from germline, CDR1 is MNHEY and CDR2 is SMNVEV (reference sequence). The CDR3 loop spans 15 amino acids. CDR3 protein: CASSLWGQGQETQYF. DNA for the CDR3: TGTGCCAGCAGTTTATGGGGACAGGGCCAAGAGACCCAGTACTTC.

This clone was seen a single time. The V call is TRBV7-9, the J call TRBJ1-1; 8 bases align to TRBD1. The junction had 9 bases not matched to a gene; V was cut back by 2 bases and J by 7 bases. Looked up from germline, CDR1 is SEHNR and CDR2 is FQNEAQ (reference sequence). CDR3 length: 15 amino acids. CDR3 sequence (DNA): TGTGCCAGCAGCTTATTCCGGACAGGGAAGGGTGAAGCTTTCTTT. Protein product: CASSLFRTGKGEAFF.

This clone was seen a handful of times. The gene calls are TRBV18 and TRBJ2-1, with 7 bases fitting TRBD1. The V and J ends lost 3 bases and 6 bases, in that order; junction bases with no gene match: 8. This CDR3 comprises 15 residues. CDR1 and CDR2 from the germline V gene are KGHSH and LQKENI. The CDR3 loop is CASSPHDRAGNEQFF. CDR3 coding DNA: TGTGCCAGCTCACCGCACGACAGGGCAGGCAATGAGCAGTTCTTC.

The V call is TRBV4-3, the J call TRBJ2-5; a weak D match, TRBD2 (5 bases). The CDR3 contains 15 residues. V gave up 0 bases and J gave up 6 bases, with 14 bases separating them. CDR1 and CDR2 (germline): LGHNA, YSLEER. CDR3 DNA sequence: TGCGCCAGCAGCCAAGATAGGCTAGCATATCAGACCCAGTACTTC. Encoded protein: CASSQDRLAYQTQYF.

This clone showed up just a few times. The chain combines TRBV11-3 with TRBJ2-7, with D maybe TRBD2 (6 bases). The V end was cut by 6 bases, the J end by 0 bases, with 15 bases between. The length of the CDR3 is 15 residues. CDR1 is SGHNT, CDR2 YENEEA, per germline. The chain's CDR3 is CASSPLGGLSYEQYF. The DNA for the CDR3 is TGTGCCAGCAGTCCGTTGGGGGGTCTCTCCTACGAGCAGTACTTC.

J is TRBJ2-5 and V is TRBV7-8, with TRBD2 matching over 9 bases. V was clipped by 5 bases and J by 0 bases; unmatched bases: 10. Per germline, CDR1 SGHVS and CDR2 FQNEAQ. This CDR3 comprises 17 residues. This CDR3 reads CASSAWSSGAYQETQYF. CDR3 nucleotides: TGTGCCAGCAGCGCTTGGTCTAGCGGGGCCTACCAAGAGACCCAGTACTTC.

The chain couples TRBV4-1 to TRBJ2-7, with D perhaps TRBD1 (7 bases). Germline V CDR1 and CDR2: MGHRA, YSYEKL. The CDR3 loop spans 15 amino acids. Trimming removed 7 bases from V and 7 bases from J, with 23 bases in between. The CDR3 sequence is CASTLQGPTGGEQYF. The CDR3 bases are TGCGCCAGCACCCTACAGGGGCCCACCGGGGGAGAGCAGTACTTC.

This clone was seen once. The CDR3 region is CASSQVGEQPQHF. The DNA of the CDR3 is TGCGCCAGCAGCCAAGTTGGGGAACAGCCCCAGCATTTT. This rearrangement joins TRBV4-1 to TRBJ1-5; D unclear. V gave up 1 base and J gave up 7 bases, with 8 bases separating them. Germline CDR1 reads MGHRA; CDR2 reads YSYEKL. The CDR3 is made up of 13 amino acids.

This chain joins TRBV10-3 and TRBJ2-7, with D possibly TRBD1 on 6 matching bases. Trimming left V 5 bases short and J 5 bases short, with 7 bases between. This CDR3 region has 11 residues. The germline V gene has CDR1 ENHRY and CDR2 SYGVKD. The CDR3 loop reads CAISSGDEQYF. The CDR3 nucleotides are TGTGCCATCAGTTCAGGGGACGAGCAGTACTTC.

The CDR3 region has the DNA TGCGCCAGCAGCCAAGATGGGTACGAAGTGGGGACTGAAAAACTGTTTTTT. This codes for CASSQDGYEVGTEKLFF. The chain employs TRBV4-1 and TRBJ1-4; possibly TRBD1 for D (5 bases). From germline, CDR1 is MGHRA and CDR2 YSYEKL. CDR3 length equals 17 residues. The germline V and J ends were trimmed by 0 bases and 7 bases, with 18 bases remaining between them.

This clone was counted a few times. The genes are TRBV15 and TRBJ2-1; TRBD2 agrees at 11 bases. The length of the CDR3 is 15 residues. CDR1 LNHNV and CDR2 YYDKDF come from the germline V gene (reference sequence). The V gene end was trimmed by 7 bases and the J gene end by 6 bases; junction bases not matched to a gene: 8. The CDR3 nucleotides are TGTGCCACCACCTCGGGACTAGCGGAAAGCAATGAGCAGTTCTTC. This translates into CATTSGLAESNEQFF.

J is TRBJ2-6 and V is TRBV5-1; perhaps TRBD1 as D (5 bases). The V end lost 2 bases, the J end lost 2 bases, and 11 bases lay between the germline ends. The CDR3 spans 16 residues. The germline CDR1 and CDR2 sequences are SGHRS and YFSETQ. CDR3 protein: CASSFNRHTGANVLTF. CDR3 coding DNA: TGCGCCAGCAGCTTTAACAGGCATACTGGGGCCAACGTCCTGACTTTC.

This rearrangement joins TRBV11-2 to TRBJ2-3; a weak D match, TRBD2 (5 bases). Looked up from germline, CDR1 is SGHAT and CDR2 is FQNNGV. The CDR3 is 16 amino acids. Trimming cost V 0 bases and J 1 base, with 11 bases left between them. CDR3 loop: CASSLDAWRGTDTQYF. DNA for the CDR3: TGTGCCAGCAGCTTAGATGCCTGGCGGGGCACAGATACGCAGTATTTT. The variable domain in full, completed from reference TRBV11-2 and TRBJ2-3, reads EAGVAQSPRYKIIEKRQSVAFWCNPISGHATLYWYQQILGQGPKLLIQFQNNGVVDDSQLPKDRFSAERLKGVDSTLKIQPAKLEDSAVYLCASSLDAWRGTDTQYFGPGTRLTVL.

The chain links TRBV4-3 to TRBJ1-5, with D possibly being TRBD1 (5 bases). CDR3 length: 16 residues. The V gene lost 0 bases and the J gene lost 5 bases, with 14 bases spanning the gap. CDR1 is LGHNA, CDR2 YSLEER, per germline. Here the CDR3 reads CASSQDYSGLDQPQHF. Here the CDR3 DNA reads TGCGCCAGCAGCCAAGATTACTCAGGGCTGGATCAGCCCCAGCATTTT.

This clone was recorded a few times. The chain couples TRBV10-3 to TRBJ2-3, with 11 bases lining up with TRBD2. With 2 bases clipped from V and 6 bases from J, the junction kept 4 bases outside the gene matches. The CDR3 is 15 residues long. CDR1 ENHRY and CDR2 SYGVKD come from the germline V gene. The CDR3 coding sequence is TGTGCCATCAGTGAGACTAGCGGGGGACGGGATACGCAGTATTTT. Protein: CAISETSGGRDTQYF.

The gene calls are TRBV29-1 and TRBJ2-7, with 8 bases fitting TRBD1. Germline V lookup: CDR1 SQVTM, CDR2 ANQGSEA. V gave up 5 bases and J gave up 0 bases; unmatched junction bases: 6. This CDR3 spans 14 amino acids. CDR3 sequence: CSVLRQGSSYEQYF. In DNA, the CDR3 is TGCAGCGTTTTAAGACAGGGGAGCTCCTACGAGCAGTACTTC.

The rearrangement joins TRBV27 to TRBJ2-2; a possible D gene is TRBD2 (7 bases). This CDR3 contains 15 residues. V was trimmed by 5 bases and J by 1 base, leaving 11 bases between them. Germline loops: CDR1 MNHEY, CDR2 SMNVEV (reference sequence). The CDR3 loop is CASSPGGLNTGELFF. In DNA form, the CDR3 reads TGTGCCAGCAGTCCGGGGGGCTTGAACACCGGGGAGCTGTTTTTT.

The chain links TRBV4-1 to TRBJ1-1; the D is unclear. The germline gives CDR1 MGHRA, CDR2 YSYEKL. The CDR3 runs to 15 residues. V shed 0 bases and J shed 5 bases, with 13 bases lying between them. Here the CDR3 DNA reads TGCGCCAGCAGCCAAGAAGAACCCGCGGGAACTGAAGCTTTCTTT. Encoded protein: CASSQEEPAGTEAFF.

The chain is built from TRBV13 and TRBJ2-1, with TRBD2 matching over 7 bases. The V segment lost 1 base and the J segment 5 bases; nucleotides outside the gene matches: 5. Germline V gene sequence: CDR1 PRHDT, CDR2 FYEKMQ (reference sequence). This CDR3 spans 15 amino acids. CDR3 sequence reads: CASSLDSGADNEQFF. Written as DNA, the CDR3 is TGTGCCAGCAGCTTAGACAGCGGGGCGGACAATGAGCAGTTCTTC. The variable domain in full, with the rest retrieved from reference TRBV13 and TRBJ2-1, is AAGVIQSPRHLIKEKRETATLKCYPIPRHDTVYWYQQGPGQDPQFLISFYEKMQSDKGSIPDRFSAQQFSDYHSELNMSSLELGDSALYFCASSLDSGADNEQFFGPGTRLTVL.

V and J are TRBV7-9 and TRBJ2-5, with D perhaps being TRBD1 or TRBD2 (6 bases each). V was cut by 0 bases and J by 5 bases, with 16 bases left in between. CDR1 is SEHNR and CDR2 is FQNEAQ in the germline V gene (reference sequence). The CDR3 sequence is 16 residues long. The CDR3 here is CASSLAALAGGETQYF. CDR3 DNA: TGTGCCAGCAGCTTAGCCGCCCTAGCCGGGGGCGAGACCCAGTACTTC. The variable domain in full, with the rest retrieved from reference TRBV7-9 and TRBJ2-5, is DTGVSQNPRHKITKRGQNVTFRCDPISEHNRLYWYRQTLGQGPEFLTYFQNEAQLEKSRLLSDRFSAERPKGSFSTLEIQRTEQGDSAMYLCASSLAALAGGETQYFGPGTRLLVL.